The clone carrying this TCR beta chain came up once. Sequencing used immunoSEQ multiplex PCR; TCRdb keeps in-frame clones, though not all of them. The repertoire holds around 350,000 clones, with approximately 86% as singletons. The data were taken from a study of blood T cell repertoires in COVID-19. The CDR3 has 14 residues. Trimming took 5 bases from V and 1 from J, leaving 12 bases between them. CDR1 is MDHEN and CDR2 is SYDVKM in the germline V gene. The chain links TRBV28 to TRBJ2-7, with D perhaps matching TRBD2 (5 bases). The sequence came from a human donor in a cohort sampled during active COVID-19. Material: peripheral blood. The CDR3 protein is CASSPEGPSYEQYF. The CDR3 DNA sequence: TGTGCCAGCAGTCCCGAGGGTCCATCCTACGAGCAGTACTTC.